This T cell receptor beta chain was identified during a study of blood T cell repertoires in COVID-19. The CDR3 spans 14 residues. The germline V gene has CDR1 SGHTA and CDR2 FQGNSA. V was pared by 4 bases and J by 8 bases, with 10 bases of the junction left unmatched. Clones were read by immunoSEQ multiplex PCR, and TCRdb kept only the in-frame ones, dropping some. The data contain roughly 250,000 clones, about 80% of them singletons. This receptor was obtained from a woman of 80 years or more with acute or convalescent COVID-19. The source material was peripheral blood. The chain links TRBV7-2 to TRBJ1-2; TRBD1 matches at 7 bases. The CDR3 sequence: CASSYGTVSYGYTF. The CDR3 region has the DNA TGTGCCAGCAGCTACGGGACAGTCTCTTACGGCTACACCTTC.